These 9 T cell receptor beta chains were all obtained from the same sample, sequenced in a study of control samples from healthy donors and cancer patients (TCRdb year 2020). Libraries came from the immunoSEQ multiplex PCR assay. TCRdb mirrors the immuneACCESS table, restricted to in-frame sequences. Some clones are absent from its copies; in checked studies, under half trace to an unresolved V gene, and the reason for the others is unknown. The sample table records 170,000 or so clones; approximately 90% of these occur just once. The ten largest clones add up to about 1.4% of the sample. Source material: blood. These receptors were collected from a man aged 25 to 40 in good health.

As DNA, the CDR3 is TGTGCCAGCTCACAAAATCTCCAGGGGGCGTCGGAAGCTTTCTTT. Protein sequence: CASSQNLQGASEAFF. The chain carries TRBV18 and TRBJ1-1; 8 bases align to TRBD1. The CDR3 has 15 residues. V lost 4 bases, J lost 8 bases, and 12 bases stayed unmatched. Germline assignment: CDR1 KGHSH and CDR2 LQKENI.

This clone has a handful of counts. The rearrangement joins TRBV9 to TRBJ2-1; TRBD1 matches at 11 bases. Germline CDR1 SGDLS, CDR2 YYNGEE. This CDR3 is 13 amino acids long. The J segment lost 9 bases and the V segment lost 3 bases, leaving 2 bases of the junction unmatched. CDR3 loop: CASSAGQGVEQFF. In DNA form, the CDR3 reads TGTGCCAGCAGCGCGGGACAGGGGGTTGAGCAGTTCTTC.

The CDR3 region is CASSHGTSAYNEQFF. DNA for the CDR3: TGTGCCAGCAGCCATGGGACTAGCGCCTACAATGAGCAGTTCTTC. This chain uses TRBV3-1 (or the pseudogene TRBV3-2) with TRBJ2-1; 10 bases align to TRBD2. CDR3 length: 15 amino acids. The germline CDR1 and CDR2 sequences are LGHDT and YNNKEL (reference sequence). The ends lost 3 bases at V and 2 bases at J; junction bases unmatched: 1.

V and J are TRBV28 and TRBJ1-6; 9 bases match TRBD1. The V gene's germline CDR1 is MDHEN and CDR2 SYDVKM. This CDR3 region has 17 residues. The V segment lost 6 bases and the J segment 7 bases; nucleotides outside the gene matches: 13. The CDR3: CASSPGQGRLLNSPLHF. CDR3 sequence (DNA): TGTGCCAGCAGCCCGGGACAGGGCCGACTCCTGAATTCACCCCTCCACTTT.

V and J are TRBV14 and TRBJ2-5; D ambiguous. The CDR3 length is 13 residues. With 0 bases removed from V and 4 bases from J, the gap between germline ends came to 6 bases. Germline V gene lookup returns CDR1 SGHDN and CDR2 FVKESK. The CDR3 DNA sequence: TGTGCCAGCAGCCAAGATAATCGAGAGACCCAGTACTTC. Translating gives CASSQDNRETQYF.

This clone came up once. The chain employs TRBV29-1 and TRBJ1-2; maybe TRBD1 (5 bases). The CDR3 has 12 amino acids. V lost 7 bases, J lost 8 bases, and 17 bases lay in between. Germline-derived CDR1 and CDR2 are SQVTM and ANQGSEA. In nucleotides, the CDR3 is TGCAGCGGCGAGGACAACGATTCCGGCTACACCTTC. It translates to CSGEDNDSGYTF. Supplemented by reference TRBV29-1 and TRBJ1-2, the full variable domain reads SAVISQKPSRDICQRGTSLTIQCQVDSQVTMMFWYRQQPGQSLTLIATANQGSEATYESGFVIDKFPISRPNLTFSTLTVSNMSPEDSSIYLCSGEDNDSGYTFGSGTRLTVV.

This clone was seen only once. V usage is TRBV6-2 or TRBV6-3 and J usage is TRBJ2-7; the D is unclear. CDR3 size: 14 residues. Looked up from germline, CDR1 is MNHEY and CDR2 is SVGEGT. V lost 2 bases and J 0 bases, leaving 8 bases between the germline ends. The CDR3 nucleotides read TGTGCCAGCAGTTACCCGGGTGCCTCCTACGAGCAGTACTTC. Protein product: CASSYPGASYEQYF.

V is TRBV27 and J is TRBJ1-1; a weak D match, TRBD1 (5 bases). Trimming left V 5 bases short and J 7 bases short, with 20 bases between. Germline loops: CDR1 MNHEY, CDR2 SMNVEV (reference sequence). The CDR3 extends over 15 amino acids. The chain's CDR3 is CASSLGRGYRGEAFF. The CDR3 DNA reads TGTGCCAGCAGTCTGGGGCGTGGGTACCGGGGTGAAGCTTTCTTT.

CDR3 nucleotides: TGTGCCAGCAGCGTAGAGGGTAGCGGGGTTGCAGATACGCAGTATTTT. Translation: CASSVEGSGVADTQYF. The genes are TRBV9 and TRBJ2-3; the match to TRBD2 covers 8 bases. J gave up 4 bases and V 0 bases, and 7 bases lay outside the gene matches. This CDR3 has 16 amino acids. Germline V gene lookup returns CDR1 SGDLS and CDR2 YYNGEE.